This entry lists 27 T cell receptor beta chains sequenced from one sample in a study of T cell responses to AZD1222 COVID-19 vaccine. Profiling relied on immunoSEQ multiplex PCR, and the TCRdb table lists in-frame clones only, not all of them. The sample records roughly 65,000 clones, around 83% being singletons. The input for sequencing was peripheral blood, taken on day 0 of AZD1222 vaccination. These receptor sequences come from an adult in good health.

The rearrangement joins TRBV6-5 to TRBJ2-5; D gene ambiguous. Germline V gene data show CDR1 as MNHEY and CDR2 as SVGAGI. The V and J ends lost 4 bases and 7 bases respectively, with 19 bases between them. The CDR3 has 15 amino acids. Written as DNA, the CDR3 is TGTGCCAGCAGTTCTGCCTCCTTTCAATGGGGGACCCAGTACTTC. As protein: CASSSASFQWGTQYF.

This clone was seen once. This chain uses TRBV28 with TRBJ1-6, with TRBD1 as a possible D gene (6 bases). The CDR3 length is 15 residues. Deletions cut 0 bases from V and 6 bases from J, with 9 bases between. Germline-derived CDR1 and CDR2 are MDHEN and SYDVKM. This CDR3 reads CASSLWTGSNSPLHF. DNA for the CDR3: TGTGCCAGCAGTTTATGGACAGGTTCTAATTCACCCCTCCACTTT.

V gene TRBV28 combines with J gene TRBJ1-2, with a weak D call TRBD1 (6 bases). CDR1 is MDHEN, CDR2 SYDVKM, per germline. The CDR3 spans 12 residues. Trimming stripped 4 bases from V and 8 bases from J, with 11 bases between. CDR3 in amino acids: CASSSPGDGYTF. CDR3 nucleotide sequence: TGTGCCAGCAGTTCTCCAGGGGACGGCTACACCTTC.

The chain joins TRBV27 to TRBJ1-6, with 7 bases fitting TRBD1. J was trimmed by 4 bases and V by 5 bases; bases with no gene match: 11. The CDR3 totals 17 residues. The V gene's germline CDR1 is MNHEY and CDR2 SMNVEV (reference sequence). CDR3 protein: CASSPASTGRYNSPLHF. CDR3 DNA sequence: TGTGCCAGCAGTCCGGCGTCGACAGGGAGATATAATTCACCCCTCCACTTT.

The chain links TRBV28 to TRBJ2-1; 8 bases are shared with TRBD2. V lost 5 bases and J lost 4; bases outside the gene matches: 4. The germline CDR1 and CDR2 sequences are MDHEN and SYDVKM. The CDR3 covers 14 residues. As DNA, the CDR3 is TGTGCCAGCAGTGTCGGGGGGGCGTACAATGAGCAGTTCTTC. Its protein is CASSVGGAYNEQFF.

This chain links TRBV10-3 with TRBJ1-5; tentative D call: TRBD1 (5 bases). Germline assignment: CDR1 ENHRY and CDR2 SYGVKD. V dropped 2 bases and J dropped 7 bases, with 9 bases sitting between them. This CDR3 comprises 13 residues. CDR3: CAISESWDQPQHF. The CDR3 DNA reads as TGTGCCATCAGTGAGAGTTGGGACCAGCCCCAGCATTTT.

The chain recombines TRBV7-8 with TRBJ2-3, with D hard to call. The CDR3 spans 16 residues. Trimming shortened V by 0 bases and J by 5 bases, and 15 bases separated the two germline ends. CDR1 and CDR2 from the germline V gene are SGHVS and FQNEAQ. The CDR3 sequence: CASSLATVSSVDTQYF. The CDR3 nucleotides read TGTGCCAGCAGCTTAGCGACGGTCAGCTCGGTAGATACGCAGTATTTT.

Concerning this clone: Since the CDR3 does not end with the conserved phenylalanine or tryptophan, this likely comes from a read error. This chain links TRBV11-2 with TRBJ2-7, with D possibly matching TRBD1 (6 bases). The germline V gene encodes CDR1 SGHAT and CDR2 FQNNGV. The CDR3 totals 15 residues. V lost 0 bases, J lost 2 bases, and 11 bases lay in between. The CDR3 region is CASSLDDRSAYEQYL. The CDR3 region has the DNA TGTGCCAGCAGCTTAGATGACAGGTCAGCCTACGAGCAGTACCTC.

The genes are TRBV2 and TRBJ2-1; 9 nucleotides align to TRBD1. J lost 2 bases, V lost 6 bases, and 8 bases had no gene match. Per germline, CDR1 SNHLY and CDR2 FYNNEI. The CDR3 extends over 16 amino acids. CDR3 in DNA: TGTGCCAGCAGGGTAACAGGGGGCAGCCCCTACAATGAGCAGTTCTTC. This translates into CASRVTGGSPYNEQFF.

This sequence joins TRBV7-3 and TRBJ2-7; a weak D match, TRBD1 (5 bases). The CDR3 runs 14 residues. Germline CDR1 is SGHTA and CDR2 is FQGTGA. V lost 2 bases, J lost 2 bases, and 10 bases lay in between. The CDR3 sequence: CASSLLPGTYEQYF. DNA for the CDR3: TGTGCCAGCAGCTTACTTCCAGGGACCTACGAGCAGTACTTC.

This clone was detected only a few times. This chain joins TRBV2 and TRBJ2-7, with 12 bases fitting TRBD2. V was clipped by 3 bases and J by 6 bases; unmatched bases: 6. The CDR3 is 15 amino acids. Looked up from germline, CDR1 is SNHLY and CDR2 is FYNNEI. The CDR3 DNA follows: TGTGCCAGCAGTGATAGGACTAGCGGGGTCGGCGAGCAGTACTTC. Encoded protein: CASSDRTSGVGEQYF. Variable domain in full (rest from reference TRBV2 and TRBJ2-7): EPEVTQTPSHQVTQMGQEVILRCVPISNHLYFYWYRQILGQKVEFLVSFYNNEISEKSEIFDDQFSVERPDGSNFTLKIRSTKLEDSAMYFCASSDRTSGVGEQYFGPGTRLTVT.

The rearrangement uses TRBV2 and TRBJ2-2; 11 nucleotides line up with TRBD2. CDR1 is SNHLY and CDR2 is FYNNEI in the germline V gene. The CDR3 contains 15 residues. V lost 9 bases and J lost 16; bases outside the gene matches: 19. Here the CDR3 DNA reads TGTGCCAGTTCTCGAACAGTAGCGGGGGGGCCGAATGAGTTTTTT. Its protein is CASSRTVAGGPNEFF.

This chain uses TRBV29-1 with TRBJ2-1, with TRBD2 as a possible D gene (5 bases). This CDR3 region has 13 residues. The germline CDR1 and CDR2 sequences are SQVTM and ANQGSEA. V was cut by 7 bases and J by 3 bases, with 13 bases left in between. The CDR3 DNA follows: TGCAGCGCCCACCCTGGAGGCTACAATGAGCAGTTCTTC. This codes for CSAHPGGYNEQFF.

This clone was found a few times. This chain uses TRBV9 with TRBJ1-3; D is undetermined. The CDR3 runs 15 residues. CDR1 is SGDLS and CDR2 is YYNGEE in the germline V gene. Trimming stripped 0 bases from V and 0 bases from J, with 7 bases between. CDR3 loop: CASSVDGSSGNTIYF. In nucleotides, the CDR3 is TGTGCCAGCAGCGTAGACGGGAGCTCTGGAAACACCATATATTTT.

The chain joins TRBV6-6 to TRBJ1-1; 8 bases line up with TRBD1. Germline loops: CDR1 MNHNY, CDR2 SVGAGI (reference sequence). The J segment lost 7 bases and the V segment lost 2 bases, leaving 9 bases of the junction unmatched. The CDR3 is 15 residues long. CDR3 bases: TGTGCCAGCAGTTACCCATCGGACAGGGCTTATGAAGCTTTCTTT. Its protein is CASSYPSDRAYEAFF.

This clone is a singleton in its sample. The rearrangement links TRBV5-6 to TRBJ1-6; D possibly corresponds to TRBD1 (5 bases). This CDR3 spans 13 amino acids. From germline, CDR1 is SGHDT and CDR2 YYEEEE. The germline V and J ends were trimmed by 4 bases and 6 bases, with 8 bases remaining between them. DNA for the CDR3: TGTGCCAGCAGCCCAGGGAGTAATTCACCCCTCCACTTT. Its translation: CASSPGSNSPLHF.

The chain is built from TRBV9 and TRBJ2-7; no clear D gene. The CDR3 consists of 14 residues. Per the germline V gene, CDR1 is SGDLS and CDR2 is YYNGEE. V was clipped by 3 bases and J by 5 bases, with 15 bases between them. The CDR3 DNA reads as TGTGCCAGCAGCGCGGGCCCGCCTAGTAACGAGCAGTACTTC. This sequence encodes CASSAGPPSNEQYF.

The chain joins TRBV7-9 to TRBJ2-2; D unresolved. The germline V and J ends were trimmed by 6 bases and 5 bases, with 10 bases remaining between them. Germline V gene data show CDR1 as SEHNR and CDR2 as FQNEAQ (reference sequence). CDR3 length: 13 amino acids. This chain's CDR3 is CASSFWGTGELFF. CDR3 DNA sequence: TGTGCCAGCAGTTTTTGGGGTACCGGGGAGCTGTTTTTT.

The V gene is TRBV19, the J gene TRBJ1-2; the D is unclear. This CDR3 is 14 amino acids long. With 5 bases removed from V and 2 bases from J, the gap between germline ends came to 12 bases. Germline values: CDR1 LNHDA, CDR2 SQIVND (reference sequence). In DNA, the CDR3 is TGTGCCAGTAGTCTCCTGACAAGGAACTATGGCTACACCTTC. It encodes CASSLLTRNYGYTF. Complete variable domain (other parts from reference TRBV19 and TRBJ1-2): DGGITQSPKYLFRKEGQNVTLSCEQNLNHDAMYWYRQDPGQGLRLIYYSQIVNDFQKGDIAEGYSVSREKKESFPLTVTSAQKNPTAFYLCASSLLTRNYGYTFGSGTRLTVV.

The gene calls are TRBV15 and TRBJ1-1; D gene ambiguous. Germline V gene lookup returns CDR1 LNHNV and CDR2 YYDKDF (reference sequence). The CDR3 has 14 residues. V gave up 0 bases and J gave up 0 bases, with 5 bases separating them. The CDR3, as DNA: TGTGCCACCAGCAGAGACAGACTGAACACTGAAGCTTTCTTT. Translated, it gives CATSRDRLNTEAFF.

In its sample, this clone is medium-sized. The CDR3 DNA follows: TGCAGTGCTAGTATCACTAGCGGGGTAGGGGATGAGCAGTTCTTC. This sequence encodes CSASITSGVGDEQFF. The gene calls are TRBV20-1 and TRBJ2-1, with 10 bases fitting TRBD2. With V trimmed by 3 bases and J by 8 bases, 10 bases remained unmatched. CDR1 DFQATT and CDR2 SNEGSKA come from the germline V gene (reference sequence). This CDR3 contains 15 residues.

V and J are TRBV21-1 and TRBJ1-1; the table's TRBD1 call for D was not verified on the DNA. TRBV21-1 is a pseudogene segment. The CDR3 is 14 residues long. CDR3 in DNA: TGTGCCAGCAGCGTGCGGGACAGGGGGCCTGAAGCTTTCTTT. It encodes CASSVRDRGPEAFF.

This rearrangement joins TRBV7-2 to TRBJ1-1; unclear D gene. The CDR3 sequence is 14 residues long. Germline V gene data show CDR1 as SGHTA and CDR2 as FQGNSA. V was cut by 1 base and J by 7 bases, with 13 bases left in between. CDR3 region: CASSLVTPLGEAFF. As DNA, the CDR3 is TGTGCCAGCAGCTTAGTGACCCCGTTGGGTGAAGCTTTCTTT.

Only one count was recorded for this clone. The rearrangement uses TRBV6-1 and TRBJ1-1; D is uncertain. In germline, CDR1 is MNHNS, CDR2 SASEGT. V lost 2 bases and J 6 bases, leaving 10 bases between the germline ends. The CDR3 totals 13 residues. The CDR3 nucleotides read TGTGCCAGCAGTGAAAGGGATCAACCTGAAGCTTTCTTT. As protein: CASSERDQPEAFF.

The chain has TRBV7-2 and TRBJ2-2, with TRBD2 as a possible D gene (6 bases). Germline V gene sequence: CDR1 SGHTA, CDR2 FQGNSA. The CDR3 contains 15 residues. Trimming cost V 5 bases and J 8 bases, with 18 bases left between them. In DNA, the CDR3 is TGTGCCAGCAGCCCTTCCGGGACTCTCAAGGGGGAGCTGTTTTTT. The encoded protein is CASSPSGTLKGELFF.

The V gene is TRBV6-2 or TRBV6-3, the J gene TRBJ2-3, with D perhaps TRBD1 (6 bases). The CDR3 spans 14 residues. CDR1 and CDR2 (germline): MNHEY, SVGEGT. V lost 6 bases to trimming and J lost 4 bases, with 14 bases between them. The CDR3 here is CASSQGRVPDTQYF. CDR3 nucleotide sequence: TGTGCCAGCAGCCAGGGGCGCGTCCCAGATACGCAGTATTTT.

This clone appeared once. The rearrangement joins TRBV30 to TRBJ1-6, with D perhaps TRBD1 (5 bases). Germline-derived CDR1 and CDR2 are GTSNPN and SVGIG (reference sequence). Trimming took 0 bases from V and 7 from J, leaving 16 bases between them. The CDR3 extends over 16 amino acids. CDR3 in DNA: TGTGCCTGGAGTGTGGGGCAGGGCGTTGGGAATTCACCCCTCCACTTT. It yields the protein CAWSVGQGVGNSPLHF. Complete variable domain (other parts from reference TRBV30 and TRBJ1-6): SQTIHQWPATLVQPVGSPLSLECTVEGTSNPNLYWYRQAAGRGLQLLFYSVGIGQISSEVPQNLSASRPQDRQFILSSKKLLLSDSGFYLCAWSVGQGVGNSPLHFGNGTRLTVT.